This T cell receptor (beta chain) derives from a study of blood T cell repertoires in COVID-19. Background on the study: Sources were T cells, B-cell-depleted T cells, or PBMCs; the material itself was cDNA or gDNA.

Authors' analysis steps: Nucleated cell counts were estimated from reference gene primer amplification. The method was immunoSEQ multiplex PCR; TCRdb's version includes in-frame clones alone and lacks a portion of them. That table supplies the V and J calls and clone size; D and trimming were determined from the DNA. The sample yields about 98,000 clones, nearly 90% seen once. Material: peripheral blood. The TCR originated in a man in his 70s with acute or convalescent COVID-19.

This chain's CDR3 is CASSAPGQGPQGIAQHF. The CDR3 nucleotides are TGTGCCAGTAGTGCTCCGGGACAGGGACCCCAGGGGATCGCCCAGCATTTT. The V call is TRBV19, the J call TRBJ1-5; 9 nucleotides agree with TRBD1. The CDR3 is 17 amino acids. After removal of 5 bases from V and 11 bases from J, the junction contained 19 bases not matched to a gene. CDR1 is LNHDA, CDR2 SQIVND, per germline (reference sequence).